Listed here is a single TCR beta chain. This sample is part of a study of cytomegalovirus exposure and HLA in healthy donors. This PCR relied on a set of 60 Vbeta primers and 13 Jbeta primers. The method was immunoSEQ multiplex PCR; TCRdb's version includes in-frame clones alone and lacks a portion of them. Of 100,000 to 120,000 clones in the sample, around 74% are singletons; the top ten hold over 7.5%. This receptor was identified in a middle-aged woman in good health and CMV-seropositive. The sample taken for sequencing was PBMCs.

CDR3 region: CASSLEIPRGGETQYF. The CDR3 DNA sequence: TGCGCCAGCAGCTTGGAGATTCCGCGGGGGGGTGAGACCCAGTACTTC. The chain employs TRBV5-1 and TRBJ2-5; 9 bases map to TRBD2. This CDR3 is built from 16 residues. Per the germline V gene, CDR1 is SGHRS and CDR2 is YFSETQ. With V trimmed by 0 bases and J by 5 bases, 8 bases remained unmatched.